The 8 T cell receptor beta chains below all came from one sample that was sequenced in a study of tumor and adjacent non-tumor tissue in lung cancer. The template was RNA from unsorted bulk tissue. The library came from three nested PCR rounds adapted from ARM-PCR protocols. TCRdb reprocessed the multiplex PCR reads via MiXCR and lists one record per CDR3 protein. Here the sample spans about 76,000 distinct CDR3 sequences, roughly 70% being singletons. The sequenced material came from lung tumor tissue. Source of these receptors: a woman in her seventies with non-small cell lung cancer.

The chain uses TRBV11-1 and TRBJ2-2; D perhaps matches TRBD2 (5 bases). Germline CDR1 is SGHAT and CDR2 is FQDESV (reference sequence). V was pared by 6 bases and J by 3 bases, with 14 bases between. CDR3 length equals 15 residues. In DNA, the CDR3 is TGTGCCAGCAGTATAGAGAGCGGTTACACCGGGGAGCTGTTTTTT. This codes for CASSIESGYTGELFF. The full variable domain, rest sourced from reference TRBV11-1 and TRBJ2-2, is EAEVAQSPRYKITEKSQAVAFWCDPISGHATLYWYRQILGQGPELLVQFQDESVVDDSQLPKDRFSAERLKGVDSTLKIQPAELGDSAMYLCASSIESGYTGELFFGEGSRLTVL.

This clonotype was observed a handful of times. J is TRBJ1-1 and V is TRBV21-1; the table assigns TRBD1, which was not confirmed against the DNA. TRBV21-1 is reported as a pseudogene. This CDR3 is built from 14 residues. As DNA, the CDR3 is TGTGCCAGCAAGCGACAGGGTACTAACACTGAAGCTTTCTTT. Amino acids: CASKRQGTNTEAFF.

As regards this clonotype: A read error may account for a junction end that differs from germline. The chain is built from TRBV7-3 and TRBJ2-5, with D maybe TRBD1 (5 bases). Germline-derived CDR1 and CDR2 are SGHTA and FQGTGA. The CDR3 totals 14 residues. DNA for the CDR3: TGTGCCAGCAGCCCAGGGTGGGGTGAAGAGGCCCAGTACTTC. Translating gives CASSPGWGEEAQYF.

This clonotype was seen many times. V is TRBV6-6 and J is TRBJ2-1; 8 bases line up with TRBD2. The CDR3 consists of 15 residues. The junction had 8 bases not matched to a gene; V was cut back by 5 bases and J by 5 bases. Germline values: CDR1 MNHNY, CDR2 SVGAGI (reference sequence). In DNA, the CDR3 is TGTGCCAGCAGTCCACGGCTAGCGGGCAACAATGAGCAGTTCTTC. This sequence encodes CASSPRLAGNNEQFF.

A word on this clonotype: Germline is not matched at one junction end, which may reflect a read error. The chain combines TRBV4-1 with TRBJ2-5; D may be TRBD1 or TRBD2 (5 bases each). The germline CDR1 and CDR2 sequences are MGHRA and YSYEKL. The CDR3 spans 15 residues. The CDR3 coding sequence is TGCGCCGGCAGCCAGGGTCCGGACTGCGGGGAGACCCAGTACTTC. It is translated as CAGSQGPDCGETQYF.

Worth noting for this clonotype: The conserved phenylalanine or tryptophan is not found at the CDR3 terminus, so this likely reflects a read error. The rearrangement uses TRBV5-1 and TRBJ2-7; 9 bases align to TRBD1. The junction had 5 bases not matched to a gene; V was cut back by 4 bases and J by 3 bases. The CDR3 sequence is 14 residues long. CDR1 is SGHRS, CDR2 YFSETQ, per germline. DNA for the CDR3: TGCGCCAGCAGCCACGGGACAGGGCACTACGAGCAGTACTTA. It yields the protein CASSHGTGHYEQYL.

On this clonotype itself: At one boundary the junction diverges from the germline segment, which might be a read error. The rearrangement joins TRBV10-3 to TRBJ2-5; no firm D call. Germline CDR1 is ENHRY and CDR2 is SYGVKD. CDR3 length: 15 amino acids. The CDR3 reads CAISESRSGMETRYF. The DNA of the CDR3 is TGTGCCATCAGTGAGTCGCGATCAGGCATGGAGACCCGGTACTTC.

This clonotype has a count of ten or more. V usage is TRBV28 and J usage is TRBJ2-7, with 10 bases lining up with TRBD1. The ends lost 4 bases at V and 4 bases at J; junction bases unmatched: 10. Germline values: CDR1 MDHEN, CDR2 SYDVKM. CDR3 length equals 16 residues. Written as DNA, the CDR3 is TGTGCCAGCAGTTCCAGGGGACAGGGGATTTCTTACGAGCAGTACTTC. As protein: CASSSRGQGISYEQYF. The full variable domain, its missing parts supplied by reference TRBV28 and TRBJ2-7, is DVKVTQSSRYLVKRTGEKVFLECVQDMDHENMFWYRQDPGLGLRLIYFSYDVKMKEKGDIPEGYSVSREKKERFSLILESASTNQTSMYLCASSSRGQGISYEQYFGPGTRLTVT.